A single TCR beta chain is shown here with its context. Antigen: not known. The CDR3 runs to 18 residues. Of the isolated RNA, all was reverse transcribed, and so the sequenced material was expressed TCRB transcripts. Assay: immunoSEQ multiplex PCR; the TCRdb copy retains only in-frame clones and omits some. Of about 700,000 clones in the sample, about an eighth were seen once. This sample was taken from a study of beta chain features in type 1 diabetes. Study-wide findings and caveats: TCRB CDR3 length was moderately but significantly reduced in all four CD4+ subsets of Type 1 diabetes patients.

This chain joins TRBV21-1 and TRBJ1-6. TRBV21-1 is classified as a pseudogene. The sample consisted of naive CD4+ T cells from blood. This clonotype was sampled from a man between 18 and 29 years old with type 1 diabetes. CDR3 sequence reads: CASSKGSLGSSYNSPLHF. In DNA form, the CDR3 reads TGTGCCAGCAGCAAAGGGAGCTTGGGTAGCTCCTATAATTCACCCCTCCACTTT.